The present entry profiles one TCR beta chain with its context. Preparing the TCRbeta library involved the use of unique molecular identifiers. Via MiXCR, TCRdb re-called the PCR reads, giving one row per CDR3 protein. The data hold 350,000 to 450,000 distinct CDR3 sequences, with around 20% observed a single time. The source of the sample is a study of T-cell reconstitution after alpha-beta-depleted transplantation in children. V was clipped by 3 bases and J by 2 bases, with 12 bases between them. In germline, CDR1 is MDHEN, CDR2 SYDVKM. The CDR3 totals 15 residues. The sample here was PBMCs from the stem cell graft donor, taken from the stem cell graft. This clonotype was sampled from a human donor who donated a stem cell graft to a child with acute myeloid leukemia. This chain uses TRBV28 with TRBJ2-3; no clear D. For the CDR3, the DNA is TGTGCCAGCAGTTTCCGTTTAGATTACACAGATACGCAGTATTTT. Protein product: CASSFRLDYTDTQYF.